This is a list of T cell receptor beta chains from one sample in a study of cytomegalovirus exposure and HLA in healthy donors. This table comes from immunoSEQ multiplex PCR, and its TCRdb copy is limited to in-frame clones, with some not included. There are 150,000 to 200,000 clones in the sample; around 68% occur only once, and around 9.3% lies in the top ten. The source material was PBMCs. The receptors here all came from a man aged 30 to 45 in good health and CMV-seropositive. CDR3s include the opening cysteine and the closing phenylalanine or tryptophan. Fields, in order: CDR3 DNA, CDR3 protein, J gene, clone size, V gene, D gene. A D gene is named only where the DNA matches it firmly. For some rows the clone size is stated as once, few or many, or as a class when expanded; others skip it.

cdr3_nt: TGTGCCAGCAGCTTAGGAGGTGATAGGTCCCCGTACTTC
cdr3_aa: CASSLGGDRSPYF
j_call: TRBJ2-7
clone_size: .
v_call: TRBV11-2
d_call: .

cdr3_nt: TGTGCCAGCAGCTGGGGGCTAGGGGAGCAGTTCTTC
cdr3_aa: CASSWGLGEQFF
j_call: TRBJ2-1
clone_size: .
v_call: TRBV5-6
d_call: .

cdr3_nt: TGTGCCAGCAGTTCAGTAGCGGGAATAACAGATACGCAGTATTTT
cdr3_aa: CASSSVAGITDTQYF
j_call: TRBJ2-3
clone_size: .
v_call: TRBV6-5
d_call: TRBD2

cdr3_nt: TGCGCCAGCAGCGTGGGACAGGAGAACATTCAGTACTTC
cdr3_aa: CASSVGQENIQYF
j_call: TRBJ2-4
clone_size: .
v_call: TRBV5-1
d_call: TRBD1

cdr3_nt: TGTGCCAGTAGTATAGCAGGATTAGGAAACACCATATTTTTT
cdr3_aa: CASSIAGLGNTIFF
j_call: TRBJ1-3
clone_size: few
v_call: TRBV19
d_call: .

cdr3_nt: TGTGCCAGCAGGGCGGGACGCTTCACAGATACGCAGTATTTT
cdr3_aa: CASRAGRFTDTQYF
j_call: TRBJ2-3
clone_size: .
v_call: TRBV27
d_call: .

cdr3_nt: TGCGCCAGCAGCTTGGTTGCGGTTTACGGTTCGGGAGCCGGAGATACGCAGTATTTT
cdr3_aa: CASSLVAVYGSGAGDTQYF
j_call: TRBJ2-3
clone_size: .
v_call: TRBV5-1
d_call: .

cdr3_nt: TGTGCCAGTAGTCATCGGGGTACGGGGTCGAACACTGAAGCTTTCTTT
cdr3_aa: CASSHRGTGSNTEAFF
j_call: TRBJ1-1
clone_size: .
v_call: TRBV19
d_call: .

cdr3_nt: TGTGCCAGCAGCTCCCCAGGGGCGATGGAGACCCAGTACTTC
cdr3_aa: CASSSPGAMETQYF
j_call: TRBJ2-5
clone_size: .
v_call: TRBV7-9
d_call: .

cdr3_nt: TGTGCCAGCAGCTCTTCGGGTATCCAAGCCTACGAGCAGTACTTC
cdr3_aa: CASSSSGIQAYEQYF
j_call: TRBJ2-7
clone_size: few
v_call: TRBV11-3
d_call: .

cdr3_nt: TGCGCCAGCAGCCAAGAAGGAGGTAGGGACTATGGCTACACCTTC
cdr3_aa: CASSQEGGRDYGYTF
j_call: TRBJ1-2
clone_size: few
v_call: TRBV4-1
d_call: .

cdr3_nt: TGTGCCAGCAGCCAAAACAGGGGGGATGAAAAACTGTTTTTT
cdr3_aa: CASSQNRGDEKLFF
j_call: TRBJ1-4
clone_size: .
v_call: TRBV14
d_call: TRBD1

cdr3_nt: TGTGCCAGCAGCTTAGCGGGGGCGGGCACTGAAGCTTTCTTT
cdr3_aa: CASSLAGAGTEAFF
j_call: TRBJ1-1
clone_size: .
v_call: TRBV7-8
d_call: .

cdr3_nt: TGTGCCAGCAGCCATTACGCAACTAGTATCTACGAGCAGTACTTC
cdr3_aa: CASSHYATSIYEQYF
j_call: TRBJ2-7
clone_size: .
v_call: TRBV6-5
d_call: .

cdr3_nt: TGTGCCAGCAGTTTGGGAGAAGTTTTTAGCAATCAGCCCCAGCATTTT
cdr3_aa: CASSLGEVFSNQPQHF
j_call: TRBJ1-5
clone_size: .
v_call: TRBV28
d_call: .

cdr3_nt: TGCGCCAGCAGCCAAGCGGGCGGGAGCGTTCGACAGTCCTACAATGAGCAGTTCTTC
cdr3_aa: CASSQAGGSVRQSYNEQFF
j_call: TRBJ2-1
clone_size: .
v_call: TRBV4-1
d_call: TRBD2

cdr3_nt: TGTGCCAGCAGCGTAGACGGGACAGGCTATGGCTACACCTTC
cdr3_aa: CASSVDGTGYGYTF
j_call: TRBJ1-2
clone_size: few
v_call: TRBV9
d_call: TRBD1

cdr3_nt: TGTGCCAGTAGTTTAACCGGGACATGGGCTTTCTTT
cdr3_aa: CASSLTGTWAFF
j_call: TRBJ1-1
clone_size: .
v_call: TRBV19
d_call: .

cdr3_nt: TGTGCCAGCAGAAGCGGGAGTGACACAGATACGCAGTATTTT
cdr3_aa: CASRSGSDTDTQYF
j_call: TRBJ2-3
clone_size: .
v_call: TRBV2
d_call: TRBD2

cdr3_nt: TGTGCCAGCATCAGGGGGATACTAAACTATGGCTACACCTTC
cdr3_aa: CASIRGILNYGYTF
j_call: TRBJ1-2
clone_size: .
v_call: TRBV28
d_call: TRBD1

cdr3_nt: TGTGCCAGCACCCGTCAGGGGGCGAATTCTGAAGCTTTCTTT
cdr3_aa: CASTRQGANSEAFF
j_call: TRBJ1-1
clone_size: .
v_call: TRBV27
d_call: TRBD1

cdr3_nt: TGCGCCAGCAGCATACAGGTTTCCTCTGGAAACACCATATATTTT
cdr3_aa: CASSIQVSSGNTIYF
j_call: TRBJ1-3
clone_size: few
v_call: TRBV4-1
d_call: .

cdr3_nt: TGTGCCAGCAGTGAATCGGGGGGCGAGCAGTACTTC
cdr3_aa: CASSESGGEQYF
j_call: TRBJ2-7
clone_size: .
v_call: TRBV27
d_call: TRBD2

cdr3_nt: TGCGCCAGCAGCCAAGGACTCAGCACAGATACGCAGTATTTT
cdr3_aa: CASSQGLSTDTQYF
j_call: TRBJ2-3
clone_size: .
v_call: TRBV4-1
d_call: .

cdr3_nt: TGCGCCAGCAGCCCGCAGGTTGTCCAAGAGACCCAGTACTTC
cdr3_aa: CASSPQVVQETQYF
j_call: TRBJ2-5
clone_size: .
v_call: TRBV5-1
d_call: .

cdr3_nt: TGCGCCAGCAGCCAGGGAACAGGGAGAGAGCAGTACTTC
cdr3_aa: CASSQGTGREQYF
j_call: TRBJ2-7
clone_size: .
v_call: TRBV4-1
d_call: .

cdr3_nt: TGTGCCAGCTCACCACGAACCCAGGAAGGCTACACCTTC
cdr3_aa: CASSPRTQEGYTF
j_call: TRBJ1-2
clone_size: .
v_call: TRBV18
d_call: .

cdr3_nt: TGTGCCAGCAGCACCGGGACTAGCGGGTGGGGCGGGGAGCTGTTTTTT
cdr3_aa: CASSTGTSGWGGELFF
j_call: TRBJ2-2
clone_size: .
v_call: TRBV9
d_call: TRBD2

cdr3_nt: TGCAGTGAGGGACAGGGAACCTCCTACAATGAGCAGTTCTTC
cdr3_aa: CSEGQGTSYNEQFF
j_call: TRBJ2-1
clone_size: .
v_call: TRBV29-1
d_call: TRBD1

cdr3_nt: TGTGCCAGCAGTTTATCAGGGGCCACTGAAGCTTTCTTT
cdr3_aa: CASSLSGATEAFF
j_call: TRBJ1-1
clone_size: .
v_call: TRBV28
d_call: .

cdr3_nt: TGTGCCAGTAGTATAAACGCCGAGCTAGAACTCTTTGACACCGGGGAGCTGTTTTTT
cdr3_aa: CASSINAELELFDTGELFF
j_call: TRBJ2-2
clone_size: few
v_call: TRBV19
d_call: .

cdr3_nt: TGTGCCAGCGTGGGGAGGGACTATGGCTACACCTTC
cdr3_aa: CASVGRDYGYTF
j_call: TRBJ1-2
clone_size: few
v_call: TRBV6-5
d_call: .

cdr3_nt: TGTGCCATCAGTGGGGGACAGCTGAACACTGAAGCTTTCTTT
cdr3_aa: CAISGGQLNTEAFF
j_call: TRBJ1-1
clone_size: .
v_call: TRBV10-3
d_call: TRBD1

cdr3_nt: TGTGCCAGCAGCTGGTCCCTAGCGGGAGTTTACAATGAGCAGTTCTTC
cdr3_aa: CASSWSLAGVYNEQFF
j_call: TRBJ2-1
clone_size: .
v_call: TRBV5-6
d_call: TRBD2

cdr3_nt: TGTGCCACCAGCAGAGAGGGGACAGGGGTTTCAGAGACCCAGTACTTC
cdr3_aa: CATSREGTGVSETQYF
j_call: TRBJ2-5
clone_size: .
v_call: TRBV15
d_call: TRBD1

cdr3_nt: TGTGCCATCGGGGGGGGCAGAGAGAACACTGAAGCTTTCTTT
cdr3_aa: CAIGGGRENTEAFF
j_call: TRBJ1-1
clone_size: .
v_call: TRBV11-2
d_call: .

cdr3_nt: TGCGCCAGCAGCCAGCAGGGTTCCTACAATGAGCAGTTCTTC
cdr3_aa: CASSQQGSYNEQFF
j_call: TRBJ2-1
clone_size: .
v_call: TRBV5-1
d_call: .

cdr3_nt: TGTGCCAGCCTCCGCGGCGGGCCAGGGGAGACAGCCGAGCAGTACTTC
cdr3_aa: CASLRGGPGETAEQYF
j_call: TRBJ2-7
clone_size: .
v_call: TRBV5-4
d_call: .

cdr3_nt: TGTGCCACCAGCAGAACTCGGACAGGGGACTCCTACGAGCAGTACTTC
cdr3_aa: CATSRTRTGDSYEQYF
j_call: TRBJ2-7
clone_size: .
v_call: TRBV15
d_call: TRBD1

cdr3_nt: TGTGCCGGCAGCGTAGATATCGGTGGGGCTAGCGGATCCTACAATGAGCAGTTCTTC
cdr3_aa: CAGSVDIGGASGSYNEQFF
j_call: TRBJ2-1
clone_size: .
v_call: TRBV9
d_call: TRBD2

cdr3_nt: TGTGCCAGCAGCGTAGTTGGGGGGTCGGGAGAGCAGTACTTC
cdr3_aa: CASSVVGGSGEQYF
j_call: TRBJ2-7
clone_size: .
v_call: TRBV9
d_call: .

cdr3_nt: TGTGCCAGCAGCCGGGACAGAAGCACCGGGGAGCTGTTTTTT
cdr3_aa: CASSRDRSTGELFF
j_call: TRBJ2-2
clone_size: once
v_call: TRBV6-5
d_call: TRBD1

cdr3_nt: TGTGCCAGTAGTAAATGGGCTAGCGGGAGGACAGATACGCAGTATTTT
cdr3_aa: CASSKWASGRTDTQYF
j_call: TRBJ2-3
clone_size: .
v_call: TRBV19
d_call: TRBD2

cdr3_nt: TGTGCCAGCAGCTTCGGGACCTACAATGAGCAGTTCTTC
cdr3_aa: CASSFGTYNEQFF
j_call: TRBJ2-1
clone_size: .
v_call: TRBV7-9
d_call: .

cdr3_nt: TGTGCAAGTCGCTTAGTCGCCCATAAATTGGGGACAGGGACGTACGAGCAGTACTTC
cdr3_aa: CASRLVAHKLGTGTYEQYF
j_call: TRBJ2-7
clone_size: .
v_call: TRBV12-2
d_call: .

cdr3_nt: TGTGCCAGCTCAGAGAACACCATATATTTT
cdr3_aa: CASSENTIYF
j_call: TRBJ1-3
clone_size: .
v_call: TRBV18
d_call: .

cdr3_nt: TGTGCCAGACCTGTCGACGGGAGGGGAGAGACCCAGTACTTC
cdr3_aa: CARPVDGRGETQYF
j_call: TRBJ2-5
clone_size: .
v_call: TRBV9
d_call: TRBD2

cdr3_nt: TGTGCCAGCAGAGGACAGGCAACTAATGAAAAACTGTTTTTT
cdr3_aa: CASRGQATNEKLFF
j_call: TRBJ1-4
clone_size: once
v_call: TRBV27
d_call: TRBD1

cdr3_nt: TGTGCCAGCAGTTACTCCTACACTGGAGATCAGCCCCAGCATTTT
cdr3_aa: CASSYSYTGDQPQHF
j_call: TRBJ1-5
clone_size: .
v_call: TRBV6-6
d_call: .

cdr3_nt: TGTGCCAGCAGGGGACTTAGCAATCAGCCCCAGCATTTT
cdr3_aa: CASRGLSNQPQHF
j_call: TRBJ1-5
clone_size: .
v_call: TRBV28
d_call: .

cdr3_nt: TGTGCCAGCAGCCAAGTGTCTGCCCCTACGGGGGAGCAGTTCTTC
cdr3_aa: CASSQVSAPTGEQFF
j_call: TRBJ2-1
clone_size: .
v_call: TRBV4-2
d_call: .